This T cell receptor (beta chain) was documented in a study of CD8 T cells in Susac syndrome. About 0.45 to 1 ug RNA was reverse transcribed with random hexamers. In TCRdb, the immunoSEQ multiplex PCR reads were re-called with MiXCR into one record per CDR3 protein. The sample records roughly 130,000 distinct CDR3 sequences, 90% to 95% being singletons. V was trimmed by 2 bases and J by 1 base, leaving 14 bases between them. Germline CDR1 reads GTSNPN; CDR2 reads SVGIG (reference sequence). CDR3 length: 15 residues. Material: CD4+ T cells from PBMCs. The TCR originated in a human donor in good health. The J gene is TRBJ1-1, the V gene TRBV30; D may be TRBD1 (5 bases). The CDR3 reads CAWSRARTGNTEAFF. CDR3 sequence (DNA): TGTGCCTGGAGTAGGGCCCGAACAGGGAACACTGAAGCTTTCTTT.